The TCR beta chain under discussion was sequenced for a study of Graves' ophthalmopathy and Graves' hyperthyroidism. Study-level results: Ophthalmopathy progression prediction by the model yielded a sensitivity of around 68% and a specificity of 72% to 75%. The majority of expanded thyroid clonotypes above 0.001 frequency also occurred in blood.

Among the exclusions were patients with other autoimmune diseases, uncontrolled infections, pregnancy or lactation. Orbital computed tomography and thyroid ultrasound, along with TRAb, serum thyroxine and clinical symptoms, underpinned diagnosis. The CDR3 is 12 amino acids. Germline-derived CDR1 and CDR2 are SEHNR and FQNEAQ (reference sequence). V lost 7 bases and J lost 4, with 7 bases in between. This clonotype turned up a few times. Antigen: not known. Amplification targeted the TCR beta CDR3 regions, with RNA transcripts as the source material. A first-round RT-PCR used HTBI primers, followed by a second-round multiplex PCR. TCRdb reprocessed the multiplex PCR reads via MiXCR and lists one record per CDR3 protein. The sample has 200,000 to 300,000 distinct CDR3 sequences; around 50% are singletons.

This receptor was identified in an adult man with Graves' ophthalmopathy. The sequencing input was peripheral blood. This chain links TRBV7-9 with TRBJ2-2; D not certain. This chain's CDR3 is CASTFSTGELFF. The DNA for the CDR3 is TGTGCCAGCACCTTCTCCACCGGGGAGCTGTTTTTT. Based on the CDR3 plus reference TRBV7-9 and TRBJ2-2, the full variable domain is DTGVSQNPRHKITKRGQNVTFRCDPISEHNRLYWYRQTLGQGPEFLTYFQNEAQLEKSRLLSDRFSAERPKGSFSTLEIQRTEQGDSAMYLCASTFSTGELFFGEGSRLTVL.